These 10 T cell receptor beta chains share one sample of origin, sequenced in a study of PD-1 blockade in classical Hodgkin lymphoma (dated by TCRdb to the early 2020s). Library preparation used the immunoSEQ multiplex PCR assay. TCRdb holds this immuneACCESS table with in-frame rearrangements only. Some clones are missing; in checked studies, unresolved V genes explain under half, and the rest has no known cause. The sample data list about 110,000 clones, and approximately 90% of these were observed just once. Of the sample, 15% to 20% falls within the top ten clones. The sample's time point label is to be understood as: cycle 2 day 1 (C2D1) of nivolumab. Every trial patient had relapsed following autologous stem cell transplantation, and prior brentuximab vedotin exposure was what differed among cohorts A, B and C. The input for sequencing was peripheral blood mononuclear cells (PBMCs), taken before the second cycle of nivolumab. The receptors shown here come from a human donor with classical Hodgkin lymphoma.

The rearrangement uses TRBV6-6 and TRBJ1-1; D gene unclear. Trimming cost V 4 bases and J 4 bases, with 13 bases left between them. Germline V gene lookup returns CDR1 MNHNY and CDR2 SVGAGI (reference sequence). The CDR3 is made up of 14 amino acids. CDR3 sequence: CASSSGGRATEAFF. The CDR3 region has the DNA TGTGCCAGCAGTTCCGGAGGACGAGCCACTGAAGCTTTCTTT.

This chain connects TRBV6-4 to TRBJ2-1; 12 nucleotides line up with TRBD2. The germline V gene has CDR1 MRHNA and CDR2 SNTAGT. The CDR3 has 16 residues. V shed 7 bases and J 1 base; nucleotides not matched to a gene: 5. In nucleotides, the CDR3 is TGTGCCAGCACCCCTAGCGGGGGGGATTCCTACAATGAGCAGTTCTTC. Translation: CASTPSGGDSYNEQFF.

V is TRBV27 and J is TRBJ1-1, with D possibly matching TRBD1 (5 bases). Trimming left V 3 bases short and J 5 bases short, with 10 bases between. The germline CDR1 and CDR2 sequences are MNHEY and SMNVEV (reference sequence). The CDR3 loop spans 13 amino acids. CDR3 region: CASSLQGRTEAFF. CDR3 sequence (DNA): TGTGCCAGCAGTTTGCAGGGAAGAACTGAAGCTTTCTTT.

The chain couples TRBV4-1 to TRBJ2-5; D unclear. Germline values: CDR1 MGHRA, CDR2 YSYEKL. The CDR3 contains 14 residues. V lost 2 bases, J lost 1 base, and 8 bases lay in between. The CDR3 coding sequence is TGCGCCAGCAGCCAACAACAGCTCCAAGAGACCCAGTACTTC. It encodes CASSQQQLQETQYF.

This chain joins TRBV5-8 and TRBJ2-3; maybe TRBD1 (5 bases). This CDR3 contains 15 residues. Trimming removed 1 base from V and 10 bases from J, with 19 bases in between. The germline V gene has CDR1 SGHTS and CDR2 YDEGEE. The CDR3: CASSLMKGPVVPQYF. CDR3 in DNA: TGTGCCAGCAGCTTGATGAAGGGGCCGGTTGTGCCGCAGTATTTT.

V is TRBV30 and J is TRBJ2-3, with 11 bases fitting TRBD2. CDR1 GTSNPN and CDR2 SVGIG come from the germline V gene (reference sequence). The CDR3 spans 16 residues. V lost 8 bases to trimming and J lost 7 bases; unmatched junction nucleotides: 17. In DNA form, the CDR3 reads TGTGCCCGAGGGCCTCCTATAGCGGGAGGGCCGAATACGCAGTATTTT. Protein sequence: CARGPPIAGGPNTQYF.

The chain recombines TRBV5-1 with TRBJ1-1; D uncertain. Germline V gene data show CDR1 as SGHRS and CDR2 as YFSETQ. This CDR3 has 15 amino acids. With 0 bases removed from V and 1 base from J, the gap between germline ends came to 10 bases. CDR3 nucleotides: TGCGCCAGCAGCTTGGATCCGGGAAGGAACACTGAAGCTTTCTTT. Translated: CASSLDPGRNTEAFF.

This clone is a singleton in its sample. The genes are TRBV5-5 and TRBJ1-1; D not resolved. Germline V gives CDR1 SGHKS, CDR2 YYEKEE (reference sequence). There are 13 residues in the CDR3. Trimming took off 4 bases at V and 7 bases at J, with 14 bases between the two ends. CDR3 loop: CASSQDGLGEAFF. The CDR3 DNA sequence: TGTGCCAGCAGCCAGGACGGGCTTGGTGAAGCTTTCTTT.

The chain recombines TRBV27 with TRBJ2-3; no clear D. This CDR3 comprises 16 residues. Trimming took off 6 bases at V and 2 bases at J, with 18 bases between the two ends. Germline assignment: CDR1 MNHEY and CDR2 SMNVEV (reference sequence). The CDR3 is CASSQKSPVYTDTQYF. CDR3 nucleotide sequence: TGTGCCAGCAGCCAAAAGAGCCCGGTTTACACAGATACGCAGTATTTT.

This chain connects TRBV18 to TRBJ1-1; D unresolved. The CDR3 extends over 15 amino acids. Germline values: CDR1 KGHSH, CDR2 LQKENI. V gave up 1 base and J gave up 2 bases, with 11 bases separating them. The chain's CDR3 is CASSPRVGLNTEAFF. As DNA, the CDR3 is TGTGCCAGCTCACCACGGGTAGGCTTAAACACTGAAGCTTTCTTT.